The 14 T cell receptor beta chains below were found in one sample sequenced in a study of blood T cell repertoires in COVID-19. Data came from immunoSEQ multiplex PCR; TCRdb stores just in-frame clones and leaves some out. Of 180,000 or so clones detected, more than 70% appear once; the ten largest clones hold 1.5% to 2%. The sequenced sample was peripheral blood. These receptor sequences come from a man between 18 and 35 years old with active or convalescent COVID-19.

The chain is built from TRBV29-1 and TRBJ2-1; TRBD2 aligns across 10 bases. The CDR3 sequence is 16 residues long. V dropped 2 bases and J dropped 6; count of bases not matched to a gene: 10. The germline CDR1 and CDR2 sequences are SQVTM and ANQGSEA. CDR3: CSVEKGAAGGPNEQFF. The CDR3 bases are TGCAGCGTTGAAAAAGGGGCAGCGGGGGGGCCCAATGAGCAGTTCTTC.

This clone has a handful of counts. This chain links TRBV2 with TRBJ2-1; TRBD2 aligns across 9 bases. This CDR3 is built from 12 residues. With V trimmed by 8 bases and J by 6 bases, 2 bases remained unmatched. CDR1 is SNHLY, CDR2 FYNNEI, per germline. CDR3 DNA sequence: TGTGCCAGCGGGACTAGCCCCAATGAGCAGTTCTTC. Its protein is CASGTSPNEQFF.

The rearrangement links TRBV14 to TRBJ2-3, with 7 bases identical to TRBD2. This CDR3 is 16 amino acids long. CDR1 is SGHDN and CDR2 is FVKESK in the germline V gene. The junction had 4 bases not matched to a gene; V was cut back by 1 base and J by 0 bases. The CDR3 region has the DNA TGTGCCAGCAGCCAAGTCCGACTAGCTAGCACAGATACGCAGTATTTT. It translates to CASSQVRLASTDTQYF.

In its sample, this clone was seen many times. V usage is TRBV6-5 and J usage is TRBJ1-6; 8 bases line up with TRBD1. This CDR3 region has 15 residues. Trimming at V came to 6 bases and at J to 7 bases, leaving 8 bases not matched to a gene. Germline V gene data show CDR1 as MNHEY and CDR2 as SVGAGI. DNA for the CDR3: TGTGCCAGCAGCGCAAATACAGGGGGAAATTCACCCCTCCACTTT. Amino acids: CASSANTGGNSPLHF.

A note on this clone: The same CDR3 also results from other DNA sequences found in this sample. The gene calls are TRBV30 and TRBJ2-7, with 14 bases identical to TRBD2. Trimming at V came to 3 bases and at J to 7 bases, leaving 8 bases not matched to a gene. CDR3 size: 15 residues. Germline values: CDR1 GTSNPN, CDR2 SVGIG (reference sequence). In DNA, the CDR3 is TGTGCCTGGAGCCCGGGACTAGCGGGAGTGGGGGAGCAGTACTTC. As protein: CAWSPGLAGVGEQYF.

This sequence joins TRBV19 and TRBJ2-1; 9 bases map to TRBD2. Germline lookup yields CDR1 LNHDA and CDR2 SQIVND (reference sequence). The junction had 6 bases not matched to a gene; V was cut back by 3 bases and J by 15 bases. The CDR3 runs to 12 residues. The CDR3 sequence is CASSMRGGDAFF. For the CDR3, the DNA is TGTGCCAGTAGTATGCGCGGGGGGGACGCGTTCTTC.

The rearrangement links TRBV7-2 to TRBJ2-3; perhaps TRBD1 as D (6 bases). Germline CDR1 SGHTA, CDR2 FQGNSA. CDR3 length: 14 amino acids. Between the trimmed V and J ends, which lost 2 bases and 3 bases, there was a span of 9 bases. The CDR3 spells CASSLSGVTDTQYF. As DNA, the CDR3 is TGTGCCAGCAGCTTATCAGGGGTGACAGATACGCAGTATTTT.

This clone was seen just once. This chain uses TRBV7-9 with TRBJ1-1; the D gene is possibly TRBD1 (5 bases). CDR3 length: 14 residues. From germline, CDR1 is SEHNR and CDR2 FQNEAQ (reference sequence). V was cut by 5 bases and J by 5 bases, with 15 bases left in between. CDR3 amino acids: CASSPWAQGTEAFF. The CDR3 DNA reads as TGTGCCAGCAGCCCCTGGGCCCAGGGAACTGAAGCTTTCTTT.

Notes on this clone: Its ends do not fully match the called genes, so a read error is possible. V gene TRBV7-7 combines with J gene TRBJ2-7, with unresolved D. Germline-derived CDR1 and CDR2 are SSHAT and FNYEAQ (reference sequence). This CDR3 spans 14 amino acids. The CDR3 spells CASSPEEASYEQYF. CDR3 DNA: TGTGCTAGCAGCCCTGAAGAGGCCTCCTACGAGCAGTACTTC.

This clone has just one count. This chain uses TRBV5-6 with TRBJ1-6; 7 bases map to TRBD1. The CDR3 spans 15 residues. Trimming removed 5 bases from V and 6 bases from J; junction bases left unmatched: 8. The germline V gene encodes CDR1 SGHDT and CDR2 YYEEEE. The CDR3 coding sequence is TGTGCCAGCAGGGTCTACAGGGGACGTAATTCACCCCTCCACTTT. It is translated as CASRVYRGRNSPLHF.

The V call is TRBV12-5, the J call TRBJ1-1; D is uncertain. This CDR3 spans 12 amino acids. Deletions cut 6 bases from V and 6 bases from J, with 11 bases between. Germline V gene sequence: CDR1 LGHNT, CDR2 FRNRAP. Here the CDR3 reads CASGRDIPEAFF. The CDR3 DNA reads as TGTGCTAGTGGCCGTGACATACCTGAAGCTTTCTTT.

This clone came up a few times. The chain joins TRBV5-1 to TRBJ2-7; weak D call: TRBD1 (5 bases). This CDR3 is built from 14 residues. From germline, CDR1 is SGHRS and CDR2 YFSETQ. Trimming shortened V by 3 bases and J by 5 bases, and 15 bases separated the two germline ends. CDR3 in amino acids: CASSSGQEGHEQYF. CDR3 DNA sequence: TGCGCCAGCAGCTCAGGACAAGAAGGGCACGAGCAGTACTTC.

This clone appeared once. The CDR3 sequence is CASRRDRVNNEQFF. For the CDR3, the DNA is TGTGCCAGCAGAAGGGACAGGGTGAACAATGAGCAGTTCTTC. The chain carries TRBV6-5 and TRBJ2-1; 9 nucleotides align to TRBD1. The junction had 5 bases not matched to a gene; V was cut back by 6 bases and J by 5 bases. The CDR3 totals 14 residues. From germline, CDR1 is MNHEY and CDR2 SVGAGI.

The chain links TRBV6-6 to TRBJ2-7; tentatively, D is TRBD1 or TRBD2 (7 bases each). V gave up 5 bases and J gave up 4 bases, with 24 bases separating them. This CDR3 is 17 amino acids long. Per the germline V gene, CDR1 is MNHNY and CDR2 is SVGAGI (reference sequence). CDR3 sequence reads: CASSRGVRQGTQYEQYF. The CDR3 bases are TGTGCCAGCAGTCGGGGGGTACGACAGGGAACCCAATACGAGCAGTACTTC.